The 27 T cell receptor beta chains below were found in one sample sequenced in a study of T cell changes during pregnancy in multiple sclerosis. The table came from immunoSEQ multiplex PCR; TCRdb's copy has only in-frame clones and leaves some out. This table holds about 77,000 clones, just over 90% found once. The sample consisted of peripheral blood, taken after pregnancy. The source of these receptors is a female donor in good health, enrolled as a control in a pregnancy study.

This sequence joins TRBV7-2 and TRBJ2-1, with D hard to call. The CDR3 covers 13 residues. Germline CDR1 and CDR2: SGHTA and FQGNSA. Between the trimmed V and J ends, which lost 3 bases and 4 bases, there was a span of 7 bases. The CDR3 loop reads CASSFDWYNEQFF. In DNA, the CDR3 is TGTGCCAGCAGCTTCGACTGGTACAATGAGCAGTTCTTC.

This clone was recorded only once. This chain uses TRBV9 with TRBJ1-2; 8 nucleotides align to TRBD1. V lost 4 bases, J lost 8 bases, and 7 bases stayed unmatched. The length of the CDR3 is 13 residues. Germline V lookup: CDR1 SGDLS, CDR2 YYNGEE. The CDR3 protein is CASSKDRGEGYTF. In DNA, the CDR3 is TGTGCCAGCAGCAAAGACAGGGGAGAAGGCTACACCTTC.

The gene calls are TRBV7-9 and TRBJ1-2, with D unclear. Per the germline V gene, CDR1 is SEHNR and CDR2 is FQNEAQ (reference sequence). CDR3 length: 15 residues. Trimming left V 3 bases short and J 4 bases short, with 15 bases between. The CDR3 DNA reads as TGTGCCAGCAGCTTTGTACAGCCAGAGTTCTATGGCTACACCTTC. Encoded protein: CASSFVQPEFYGYTF. The full variable domain, rest sourced from reference TRBV7-9 and TRBJ1-2, is DTGVSQNPRHKITKRGQNVTFRCDPISEHNRLYWYRQTLGQGPEFLTYFQNEAQLEKSRLLSDRFSAERPKGSFSTLEIQRTEQGDSAMYLCASSFVQPEFYGYTFGSGTRLTVV.

This chain links TRBV28 with TRBJ2-7; the D gene is possibly TRBD1 (6 bases). Trimming took off 8 bases at V and 0 bases at J, with 14 bases between the two ends. The CDR3 runs to 14 residues. Per the germline V gene, CDR1 is MDHEN and CDR2 is SYDVKM. Here the CDR3 DNA reads TGTGCCAGCGCGACAGGCGGTAGCTCCTACGAGCAGTACTTC. Translating it yields CASATGGSSYEQYF.

The chain couples TRBV2 to TRBJ1-6; maybe TRBD1 (5 bases). This CDR3 comprises 13 residues. Trimming stripped 3 bases from V and 7 bases from J, with 7 bases between. Germline V CDR1 and CDR2: SNHLY, FYNNEI. CDR3: CASSEEGNSPLHF. DNA for the CDR3: TGTGCCAGCAGTGAGGAGGGGAATTCACCCCTCCACTTT.

The chain recombines TRBV6-5 with TRBJ1-2, with a weak D call TRBD1 (5 bases). This CDR3 has 13 residues. Germline values: CDR1 MNHEY, CDR2 SVGAGI. The germline V and J ends were trimmed by 5 bases and 2 bases, with 9 bases remaining between them. In DNA form, the CDR3 reads TGTGCCAGCAGTCCGACAGAGAACTATGGCTACACCTTC. Protein sequence: CASSPTENYGYTF.

This clone was seen only once. The CDR3 reads CASSFRTSGGANTQYF. CDR3 DNA sequence: TGTGCCAGCAGCTTTCGCACTAGCGGGGGGGCAAATACGCAGTATTTT. The V gene is TRBV9, the J gene TRBJ2-3; 13 bases are a match to TRBD2. This CDR3 comprises 16 residues. With 4 bases clipped from V and 7 bases from J, the junction kept 9 bases outside the gene matches. Germline CDR1 SGDLS, CDR2 YYNGEE.

The chain carries TRBV6-4 and TRBJ1-2, with unresolved D. Germline loops: CDR1 MRHNA, CDR2 SNTAGT. Trimming pared 6 bases from V and 5 bases from J, leaving 13 bases between. This CDR3 is built from 13 residues. This CDR3 is CASRLIREYGYTF. For the CDR3, the DNA is TGTGCCAGCAGATTAATCCGGGAATATGGCTACACCTTC.

The chain carries TRBV6-6 and TRBJ2-7, with 10 positions matching TRBD2. Germline lookup yields CDR1 MNHNY and CDR2 SVGAGI (reference sequence). The CDR3 loop spans 16 amino acids. After removal of 2 bases from V and 7 bases from J, the junction contained 11 bases not matched to a gene. The CDR3 DNA follows: TGTGCCAGCAGTTACGGTTCAGCGGGAGGGCCGGAAGAGCAGTACTTC. This translates into CASSYGSAGGPEEQYF.

V usage is TRBV19 and J usage is TRBJ1-1, with D uncertain. This CDR3 is 15 amino acids long. V dropped 11 bases and J dropped 0 bases, with 19 bases sitting between them. Germline V CDR1 and CDR2: LNHDA, SQIVND (reference sequence). The DNA for the CDR3 is TGTGCCTCGAGGGTTGGAAGCTACATGAACACTGAAGCTTTCTTT. This encodes CASRVGSYMNTEAFF.

The chain is built from TRBV4-3 and TRBJ2-5, with D perhaps matching TRBD1 (5 bases). Deletions cut 0 bases from V and 6 bases from J, with 11 bases between. The CDR3 is 14 residues long. CDR1 and CDR2 from the germline V gene are LGHNA and YSLEER. The CDR3 here is CASSQDRAGKTQYF. The CDR3 DNA is TGCGCCAGCAGCCAAGACAGGGCAGGGAAGACCCAGTACTTC.

This clone has only a few counts. The V gene is TRBV2, the J gene TRBJ1-1; 8 nucleotides agree with TRBD1. This CDR3 comprises 12 residues. The germline CDR1 and CDR2 sequences are SNHLY and FYNNEI. Trimming at V came to 7 bases and at J to 12 bases, leaving 10 bases not matched to a gene. Written as DNA, the CDR3 is TGTGCCAGCACCCTCTCGGACAGGGAGACTTTCTTT. This codes for CASTLSDRETFF.

This clone has just one count. This chain uses TRBV7-9 with TRBJ1-2; D is unclear. Germline V gene data show CDR1 as SEHNR and CDR2 as FQNEAQ (reference sequence). V gave up 4 bases and J gave up 7 bases, with 10 bases separating them. CDR3 length: 12 residues. In DNA, the CDR3 is TGTGCCAGCAGCTCGACGACTGGTGGCTACACCTTC. The encoded protein is CASSSTTGGYTF.

The chain has TRBV7-2 and TRBJ1-1; 7 bases map to TRBD1. This CDR3 has 15 amino acids. With 6 bases clipped from V and 0 bases from J, the junction kept 7 bases outside the gene matches. Germline assignment: CDR1 SGHTA and CDR2 FQGNSA. In nucleotides, the CDR3 is TGTGCCAGCAGTTTATTAGGGACAGTGAACACTGAAGCTTTCTTT. It translates to CASSLLGTVNTEAFF.

The CDR3 DNA reads as TGTGCCAGCAGTGGTCCCGGGGACTACACCTTC. Protein: CASSGPGDYTF. This chain connects TRBV25-1 to TRBJ1-2; D not resolved. The CDR3 consists of 11 residues. Germline assignment: CDR1 MGHDK and CDR2 SYGVNS. Trimming took 4 bases from V and 10 from J, leaving 10 bases between them.

This chain connects TRBV7-8 to TRBJ1-3, with a weak D call TRBD1 (5 bases). The CDR3 is made up of 17 amino acids. Trimming took 0 bases from V and 2 from J, leaving 14 bases between them. Germline lookup yields CDR1 SGHVS and CDR2 FQNEAQ. CDR3 amino acids: CASSLAGGLGAGNTIYF. The DNA for the CDR3 is TGTGCCAGCAGCTTAGCGGGGGGGTTAGGGGCTGGAAACACCATATATTTT.

This rearrangement joins TRBV19 to TRBJ2-3, with 9 bases aligning to TRBD1. V was clipped by 5 bases and J by 1 base; unmatched bases: 4. CDR3 size: 15 residues. Germline CDR1 is LNHDA and CDR2 is SQIVND (reference sequence). CDR3: CASSRRQGGTDTQYF. The CDR3 nucleotides read TGTGCCAGTAGTCGACGACAGGGGGGCACAGATACGCAGTATTTT. The entire variable domain, with the rest obtained from reference TRBV19 and TRBJ2-3, is as follows: DGGITQSPKYLFRKEGQNVTLSCEQNLNHDAMYWYRQDPGQGLRLIYYSQIVNDFQKGDIAEGYSVSREKKESFPLTVTSAQKNPTAFYLCASSRRQGGTDTQYFGPGTRLTVL.

This clone was found once. The rearrangement uses TRBV15 and TRBJ2-2; maybe TRBD2 (6 bases). CDR3 size: 18 residues. The germline V gene encodes CDR1 LNHNV and CDR2 YYDKDF (reference sequence). The V and J ends lost 3 bases and 5 bases respectively, with 22 bases between them. CDR3 sequence reads: CATSSPTPGTAGTGELFF. Written as DNA, the CDR3 is TGTGCCACCAGCAGCCCTACGCCCGGGACGGCGGGGACCGGGGAGCTGTTTTTT.

The chain employs TRBV7-3 and TRBJ2-3; D possibly corresponds to TRBD2 (7 bases). The germline V gene encodes CDR1 SGHTA and CDR2 FQGTGA. V was shortened by 5 bases and J by 4 bases, with 10 bases between the two germline ends. The CDR3 loop spans 13 amino acids. The CDR3 nucleotides are TGTGCCAGCAGCCCCGGGGGGCCAGATACGCAGTATTTT. Amino acid sequence: CASSPGGPDTQYF.

This chain uses TRBV2 with TRBJ1-5, with a possible D match to TRBD1 (5 bases). With 9 bases removed from V and 5 bases from J, the gap between germline ends came to 23 bases. Germline assignment: CDR1 SNHLY and CDR2 FYNNEI. The CDR3 totals 16 residues. CDR3 in DNA: TGTGCCAGTAAATCCTACGACAGAACGAATTATCAGCCCCAGCATTTT. Translated, it gives CASKSYDRTNYQPQHF.

The V and J genes are TRBV7-2 and TRBJ1-2; D might be TRBD1 (5 bases). This CDR3 comprises 16 residues. In germline, CDR1 is SGHTA, CDR2 FQGNSA. Trimming removed 1 base at V and 4 bases at J, with 16 bases between. CDR3: CASSLVGGMEGYGYTF. The CDR3 nucleotides are TGTGCCAGCAGCTTAGTTGGGGGAATGGAGGGCTATGGCTACACCTTC.

V usage is TRBV27 and J usage is TRBJ1-1; D not certain. Deletions cut 2 bases from V and 7 bases from J, with 14 bases between. In germline, CDR1 is MNHEY, CDR2 SMNVEV (reference sequence). The CDR3 extends over 14 amino acids. The CDR3 DNA follows: TGTGCCAGCAGTTTAGTCCGGGGAGCAGGTGAAGCTTTCTTT. Its protein is CASSLVRGAGEAFF.

This chain joins TRBV4-2 and TRBJ2-5, with a possible D match to TRBD1 (6 bases). Looked up from germline, CDR1 is LGHNA and CDR2 is YNFKEQ. CDR3 size: 14 residues. The V gene lost 4 bases and the J gene lost 1 base, with 10 bases spanning the gap. CDR3 sequence reads: CASSPRTVQETQYF. DNA of the CDR3: TGTGCCAGCAGCCCACGGACAGTCCAAGAGACCCAGTACTTC.

The chain links TRBV15 to TRBJ1-4; D remains ambiguous. Germline CDR1 LNHNV, CDR2 YYDKDF (reference sequence). The CDR3 has 15 residues. V dropped 3 bases and J dropped 8 bases, with 16 bases sitting between them. CDR3 amino acids: CATSRRQDQREKLFF. The CDR3 bases are TGTGCCACCAGCAGGAGACAAGATCAGAGAGAAAAACTGTTTTTT.

This clone was observed a handful of times. The V gene is TRBV15, the J gene TRBJ2-3; TRBD1 matches 7 bases. The V segment lost 1 base and the J segment 6 bases; nucleotides outside the gene matches: 7. The CDR3 contains 15 residues. Germline CDR1 LNHNV, CDR2 YYDKDF (reference sequence). This CDR3 is CATSRGQGVSDTQYF. The DNA of the CDR3 is TGTGCCACCAGCAGAGGACAGGGCGTCAGCGATACGCAGTATTTT.

The rearrangement uses TRBV7-9 and TRBJ1-5; D is uncertain. The CDR3 covers 15 residues. Looked up from germline, CDR1 is SEHNR and CDR2 is FQNEAQ (reference sequence). V lost 4 bases and J 4 bases, leaving 14 bases between the germline ends. In DNA form, the CDR3 reads TGTGCCAGCAGCTCGACTTCGATCCAAAATCAGCCCCAGCATTTT. Translation gives CASSSTSIQNQPQHF.

The chain couples TRBV11-3 to TRBJ2-3, with TRBD2 identical over 8 bases. CDR3 length: 14 amino acids. Germline loops: CDR1 SGHNT, CDR2 YENEEA. V was clipped by 8 bases and J by 0 bases; unmatched bases: 4. CDR3 sequence: CASSAGGSTDTQYF. The CDR3 DNA reads as TGTGCCAGCTCCGCGGGGGGAAGCACAGATACGCAGTATTTT.